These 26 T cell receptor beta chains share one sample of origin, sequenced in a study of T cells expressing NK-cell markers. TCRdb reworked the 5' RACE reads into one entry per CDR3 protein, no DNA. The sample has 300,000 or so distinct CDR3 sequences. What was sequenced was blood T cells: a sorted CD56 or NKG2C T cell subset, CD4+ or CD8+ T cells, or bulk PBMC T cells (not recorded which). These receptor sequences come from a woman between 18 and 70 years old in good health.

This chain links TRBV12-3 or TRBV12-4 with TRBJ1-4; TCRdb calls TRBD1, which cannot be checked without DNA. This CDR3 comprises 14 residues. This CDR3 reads CASTETAKNEKLFF.

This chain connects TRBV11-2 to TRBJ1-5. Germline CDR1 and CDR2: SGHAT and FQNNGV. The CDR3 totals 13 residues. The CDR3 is CASSLGLAQPQHF.

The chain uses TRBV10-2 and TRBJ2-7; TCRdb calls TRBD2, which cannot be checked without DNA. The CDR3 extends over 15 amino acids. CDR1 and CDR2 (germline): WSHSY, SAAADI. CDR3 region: CASRTLAGRPYEQYF.

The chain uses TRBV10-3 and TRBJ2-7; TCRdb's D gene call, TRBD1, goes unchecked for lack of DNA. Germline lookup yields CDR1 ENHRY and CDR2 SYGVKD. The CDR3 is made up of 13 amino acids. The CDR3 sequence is CATLGGVSYEQYF.

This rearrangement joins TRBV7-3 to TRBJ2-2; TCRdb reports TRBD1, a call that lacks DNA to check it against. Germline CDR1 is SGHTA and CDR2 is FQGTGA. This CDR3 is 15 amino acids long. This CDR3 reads CASSDMGPGAGELFF.

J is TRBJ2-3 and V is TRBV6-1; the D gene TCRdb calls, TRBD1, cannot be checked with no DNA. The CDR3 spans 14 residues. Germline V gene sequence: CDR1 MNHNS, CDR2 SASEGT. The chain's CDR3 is CASRGGRGTDTQYF.

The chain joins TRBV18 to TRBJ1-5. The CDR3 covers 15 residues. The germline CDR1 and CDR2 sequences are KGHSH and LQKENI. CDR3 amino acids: CASSPNKHSNQPQHF.

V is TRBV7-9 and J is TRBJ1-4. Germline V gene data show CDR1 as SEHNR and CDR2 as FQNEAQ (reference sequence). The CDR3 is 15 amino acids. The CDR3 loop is CASSLGLPTNEKLFF.

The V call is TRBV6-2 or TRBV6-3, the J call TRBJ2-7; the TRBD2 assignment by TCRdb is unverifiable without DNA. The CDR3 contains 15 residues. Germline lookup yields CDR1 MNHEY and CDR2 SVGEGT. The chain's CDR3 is CASSYPGLAGGEQYF.

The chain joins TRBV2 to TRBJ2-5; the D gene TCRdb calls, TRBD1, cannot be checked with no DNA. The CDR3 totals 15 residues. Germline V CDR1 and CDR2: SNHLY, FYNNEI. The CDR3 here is CASTEDRGRVETQYF.

CDR3 sequence reads: CASSWTVAETQYF. This chain links TRBV5-1 with TRBJ2-5; TCRdb returns TRBD1, unconfirmable since there is no DNA. The CDR3 totals 13 residues. CDR1 is SGHRS, CDR2 YFSETQ, per germline.

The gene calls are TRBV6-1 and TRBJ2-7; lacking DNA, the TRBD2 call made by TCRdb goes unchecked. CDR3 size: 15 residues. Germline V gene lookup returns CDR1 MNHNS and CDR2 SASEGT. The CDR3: CASPREGGISYEQYF.

This CDR3 is CASSNSGRRTDTQYF. V is TRBV7-2 and J is TRBJ2-3. This CDR3 comprises 15 residues. Germline CDR1 and CDR2: SGHTA and FQGNSA.

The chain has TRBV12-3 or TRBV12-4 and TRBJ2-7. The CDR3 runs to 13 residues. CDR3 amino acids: CASQRTVSYEQYF.

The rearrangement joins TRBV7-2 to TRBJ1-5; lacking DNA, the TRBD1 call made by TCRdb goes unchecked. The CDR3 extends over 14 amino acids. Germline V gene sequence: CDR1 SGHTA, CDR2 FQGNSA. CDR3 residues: CASSLEDRVEPQHF.

The CDR3 sequence: CSARDYTRGGNTEAFF. This chain uses TRBV20-1 with TRBJ1-1. Germline V gives CDR1 DFQATT, CDR2 SNEGSKA (reference sequence). There are 16 residues in the CDR3.

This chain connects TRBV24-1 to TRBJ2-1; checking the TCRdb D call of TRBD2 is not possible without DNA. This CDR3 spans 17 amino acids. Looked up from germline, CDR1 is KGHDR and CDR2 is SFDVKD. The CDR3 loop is CATSDSGRPSSYNEQFF.

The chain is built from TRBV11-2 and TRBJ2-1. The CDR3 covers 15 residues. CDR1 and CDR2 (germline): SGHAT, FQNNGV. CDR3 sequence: CASSFIRRNYNEQFF.

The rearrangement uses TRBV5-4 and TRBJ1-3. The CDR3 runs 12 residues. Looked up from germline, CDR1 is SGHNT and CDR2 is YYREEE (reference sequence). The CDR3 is CASSLDTTTSLF. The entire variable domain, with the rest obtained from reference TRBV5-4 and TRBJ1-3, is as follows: ETGVTQSPTHLIKTRGQQVTLRCSSQSGHNTVSWYQQALGQGPQFIFQYYREEENGRGNFPPRFSGLQFPNYSSELNVNALELDDSALYLCASSLDTTTSLFGEGSWLTVV.

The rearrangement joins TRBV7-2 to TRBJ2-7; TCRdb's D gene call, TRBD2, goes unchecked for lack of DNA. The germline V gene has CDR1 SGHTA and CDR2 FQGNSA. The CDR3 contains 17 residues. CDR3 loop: CASSYAGGVASQYEQYF.

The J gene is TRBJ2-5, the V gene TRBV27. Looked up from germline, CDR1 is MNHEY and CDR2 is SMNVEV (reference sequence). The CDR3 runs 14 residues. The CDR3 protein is CASSFSGSGETQYF.

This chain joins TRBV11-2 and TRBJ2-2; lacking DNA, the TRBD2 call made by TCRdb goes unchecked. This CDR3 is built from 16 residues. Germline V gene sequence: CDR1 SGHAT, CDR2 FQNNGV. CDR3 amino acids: CASSLGVGGNTGELFF.

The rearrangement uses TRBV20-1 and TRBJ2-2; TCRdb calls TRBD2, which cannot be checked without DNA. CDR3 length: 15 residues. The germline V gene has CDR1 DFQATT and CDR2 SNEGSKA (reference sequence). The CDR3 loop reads CSARPTGAGTGELFF.

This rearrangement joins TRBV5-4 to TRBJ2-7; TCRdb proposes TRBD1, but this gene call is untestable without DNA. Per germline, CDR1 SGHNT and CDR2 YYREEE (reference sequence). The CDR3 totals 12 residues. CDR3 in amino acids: CASSKDTDEQYF.

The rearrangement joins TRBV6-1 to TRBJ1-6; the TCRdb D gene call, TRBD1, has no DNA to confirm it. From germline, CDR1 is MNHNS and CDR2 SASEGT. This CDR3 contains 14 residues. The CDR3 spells CASRPPGPRSPLHF.

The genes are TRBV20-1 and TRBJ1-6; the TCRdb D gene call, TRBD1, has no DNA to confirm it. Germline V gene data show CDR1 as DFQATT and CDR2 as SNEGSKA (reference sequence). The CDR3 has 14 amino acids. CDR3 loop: CSASWTGGDSPLHF.